The source of this T cell receptor beta chain is a study of glioma-infiltrating T cells after dendritic cell vaccination. Study findings and constraints: Longer survival after dendritic cell vaccination followed higher pretreatment TIL content. Few patients contributed both blood and tumor specimens.

Remarks on this clone: Its antigen remains unidentified.

Time point in this sample: after dendritic cell vaccination, including at tumor progression/relapse. Primers: 60 V beta forward and 13 J beta reverse. TCRdb's table, derived via immunoSEQ multiplex PCR, lists solely in-frame clones and lacks some. The sample carries tens of thousands of clones, 85% recorded once. The sequence derives from a human donor with glioblastoma. Sequencing was performed on blood, taken after dendritic cell vaccination.

CDR3 sequence reads: CASRGRGSSYGYTF. The CDR3 DNA reads as TGTGCCAGCAGGGGGAGGGGTTCAAGCTATGGCTACACCTTC. This chain connects TRBV5-6 to TRBJ1-2, with D maybe TRBD1 (5 bases). CDR1 and CDR2 (germline): SGHDT, YYEEEE. The CDR3 is made up of 14 amino acids. Trimming cost V 5 bases and J 4 bases, with 15 bases left between them.